These 20 T cell receptor beta chains came from one sample sequenced in a study of blood T cell repertoires in COVID-19. The repertoire was sequenced with immunoSEQ multiplex PCR; TCRdb's copy has only in-frame clones and lacks some. The table lists over 100,000 clones, more than 80% of them singletons. Sequenced material: peripheral blood. These receptors were taken from a human donor in a cohort sampled during active COVID-19.

This chain connects TRBV29-1 to TRBJ1-5; 8 bases map to TRBD1. The ends lost 6 bases at V and 3 bases at J; junction bases unmatched: 7. Germline CDR1 reads SQVTM; CDR2 reads ANQGSEA. CDR3 length: 14 amino acids. The DNA of the CDR3 is TGCAGCGTCGTACAGGGGGGGGACAATCAGCCCCAGCATTTT. Translation: CSVVQGGDNQPQHF.

The chain recombines TRBV5-1 with TRBJ2-6; D is perhaps TRBD2 (5 bases). CDR1 and CDR2 (germline): SGHRS, YFSETQ. There are 16 residues in the CDR3. Trimming removed 2 bases from V and 4 bases from J, with 13 bases in between. The CDR3 nucleotides are TGCGCCAGCAGCTTTCGCCCCTCGGGAGGGGCCAACGTCCTGACTTTC. Translating gives CASSFRPSGGANVLTF. The full variable domain, its missing parts supplied by reference TRBV5-1 and TRBJ2-6, is KAGVTQTPRYLIKTRGQQVTLSCSPISGHRSVSWYQQTPGQGLQFLFEYFSETQRNKGNFPGRFSGRQFSNSRSEMNVSTLELGDSALYLCASSFRPSGGANVLTFGAGSRLTVL.

V and J are TRBV7-8 and TRBJ1-2; no clear D. Trimming shortened V by 5 bases and J by 5 bases, and 12 bases separated the two germline ends. Germline-derived CDR1 and CDR2 are SGHVS and FQNEAQ. This CDR3 region has 13 residues. CDR3 region: CASSPKLAYGYTF. Here the CDR3 DNA reads TGTGCCAGCAGCCCAAAGTTGGCATATGGCTACACCTTC.

The rearrangement joins TRBV27 to TRBJ2-7; 7 nucleotides agree with TRBD2. The V gene end was trimmed by 3 bases and the J gene end by 3 bases; junction bases not matched to a gene: 23. Germline V gene sequence: CDR1 MNHEY, CDR2 SMNVEV (reference sequence). The CDR3 extends over 20 amino acids. DNA for the CDR3: TGTGCCAGCAGTTTCCCTGAATTTATAGTAGCGGGTCCCGTAAACTACGAGCAGTACTTC. It encodes CASSFPEFIVAGPVNYEQYF.

This clone showed up just once. The chain is built from TRBV5-6 and TRBJ1-3; D unresolved. This CDR3 is built from 14 residues. From germline, CDR1 is SGHDT and CDR2 YYEEEE. Trimming removed 0 bases from V and 3 bases from J, with 7 bases in between. The CDR3 loop reads CASSLVGGGNTIYF. In nucleotides, the CDR3 is TGTGCCAGCAGCTTGGTGGGAGGTGGAAACACCATATATTTT.

This chain links TRBV18 with TRBJ1-1; the match to TRBD1 covers 7 bases. The CDR3 has 12 residues. Germline V lookup: CDR1 KGHSH, CDR2 LQKENI. Trimming removed 4 bases from V and 4 bases from J; junction bases left unmatched: 0. The CDR3: CASSRQGTEAFF. The DNA of the CDR3 is TGTGCCAGCTCACGACAGGGCACTGAAGCTTTCTTT.

CDR3 amino acids: CASSPGTGAYGYTF. CDR3 coding DNA: TGTGCCAGTAGTCCTGGGACAGGGGCCTATGGCTACACCTTC. J is TRBJ1-2 and V is TRBV19, with 10 nucleotides matching TRBD1. Per the germline V gene, CDR1 is LNHDA and CDR2 is SQIVND (reference sequence). This CDR3 contains 14 residues. V trimming: 5 bases; J trimming: 4 bases; junction bases outside the gene matches: 4.

This rearrangement joins TRBV4-1 to TRBJ1-1; TRBD1 matches 7 bases. The CDR3 is 13 amino acids. Germline lookup yields CDR1 MGHRA and CDR2 YSYEKL. The V segment lost 0 bases and the J segment 8 bases; nucleotides outside the gene matches: 3. The CDR3 protein is CASSQDFRGEAFF. CDR3 in DNA: TGCGCCAGCAGCCAAGATTTCAGGGGGGAAGCTTTCTTT.

The chain links TRBV4-1 to TRBJ1-5, with D possibly TRBD1 on 6 matching bases. This CDR3 has 14 amino acids. V gave up 4 bases and J gave up 3 bases, with 10 bases separating them. Germline values: CDR1 MGHRA, CDR2 YSYEKL. The CDR3 sequence: CASSLGQSNQPQHF. DNA for the CDR3: TGCGCCAGCAGCCTCGGACAGTCCAATCAGCCCCAGCATTTT.

V and J are TRBV19 and TRBJ1-1, with 8 bases fitting TRBD1. V lost 8 bases, J lost 1 base, and 3 bases stayed unmatched. The CDR3 is 13 residues long. The germline V gene encodes CDR1 LNHDA and CDR2 SQIVND (reference sequence). DNA for the CDR3: TGTGCCAGTCACCAGGGGGCGAACACTGAAGCTTTCTTT. Its protein is CASHQGANTEAFF.

The chain carries TRBV28 and TRBJ1-2; D gene ambiguous. The length of the CDR3 is 12 residues. V was clipped by 3 bases and J by 4 bases, with 6 bases between them. Germline loops: CDR1 MDHEN, CDR2 SYDVKM. CDR3 loop: CASSFGGYGYTF. The CDR3 region has the DNA TGTGCCAGCAGTTTTGGCGGCTATGGCTACACCTTC.

This chain joins TRBV13 and TRBJ1-2; no firm D call. From germline, CDR1 is PRHDT and CDR2 FYEKMQ (reference sequence). The CDR3 spans 15 residues. Trimming removed 1 base from V and 2 bases from J, with 11 bases in between. CDR3 nucleotide sequence: TGTGCCAGCAGCTTAGTGGAGTTGACGAACTATGGCTACACCTTC. This translates into CASSLVELTNYGYTF.

This chain connects TRBV6-2 or TRBV6-3 to TRBJ2-5; D may be TRBD2 (6 bases). This CDR3 is 16 amino acids long. V lost 6 bases and J lost 3, with 20 bases in between. Germline V gene data show CDR1 as MNHEY and CDR2 as SVGEGT. The CDR3 bases are TGTGCCAGCAGCTCCTGGAGGAAGCGGGCGAAAGAGACCCAGTACTTC. Translated: CASSSWRKRAKETQYF.

The chain uses TRBV7-9 and TRBJ1-2; D is ambiguous. Germline V gene sequence: CDR1 SEHNR, CDR2 FQNEAQ (reference sequence). The ends were cut back, 5 bases at V and 5 bases at J, with 12 bases in the middle. The CDR3 runs to 13 residues. The CDR3 DNA reads TGTGCCAGCAGCCGAACCGAGAAATATGGCTACACCTTC. It specifies CASSRTEKYGYTF.

This clone was seen just once. The chain links TRBV5-6 to TRBJ1-6; D remains unclear. V dropped 3 bases and J dropped 1 base, with 14 bases sitting between them. The CDR3 totals 17 residues. The germline V gene has CDR1 SGHDT and CDR2 YYEEEE. The CDR3 DNA is TGTGCCAGCAGCTGGAACGTACGGGGATCCTATAATTCACCCCTCCACTTT. Translation gives CASSWNVRGSYNSPLHF.

V usage is TRBV27 and J usage is TRBJ1-4, with D possibly TRBD1 on 6 matching bases. The CDR3 covers 14 residues. The V gene's germline CDR1 is MNHEY and CDR2 SMNVEV (reference sequence). V lost 7 bases and J 8 bases, leaving 17 bases between the germline ends. As DNA, the CDR3 is TGTGCCAGCACTCCTGACAGGTCCGGGGAAAAACTGTTTTTT. Translating gives CASTPDRSGEKLFF.

This chain joins TRBV7-6 and TRBJ1-4, with D uncertain. The CDR3 is made up of 17 amino acids. V was pared by 0 bases and J by 4 bases, with 15 bases between. Germline assignment: CDR1 SGHVS and CDR2 FNYEAQ. CDR3 region: CASSLARGGRVNEKLFF. The CDR3 bases are TGTGCCAGCAGCTTAGCCCGGGGTGGGAGGGTTAATGAAAAACTGTTTTTT. Together with reference TRBV7-6 and TRBJ1-4, the CDR3 gives the full variable domain: GAGVSQSPRYKVTKRGQDVALRCDPISGHVSLYWYRQALGQGPEFLTYFNYEAQQDKSGLPNDRFSAERPEGSISTLTIQRTEQRDSAMYRCASSLARGGRVNEKLFFGSGTQLSVL.

The gene calls are TRBV6-5 and TRBJ1-2; D remains ambiguous. Per germline, CDR1 MNHEY and CDR2 SVGAGI. V shed 2 bases and J shed 0 bases, with 10 bases lying between them. CDR3 length: 15 amino acids. The CDR3 here is CASSYRRASNYGYTF. CDR3 sequence (DNA): TGTGCCAGCAGTTACCGGAGAGCTTCTAACTATGGCTACACCTTC.

V gene TRBV7-9 combines with J gene TRBJ2-5, with TRBD2 identical over 14 bases. V gave up 3 bases and J gave up 3 bases; unmatched junction bases: 12. The germline gives CDR1 SEHNR, CDR2 FQNEAQ (reference sequence). There are 19 residues in the CDR3. CDR3 amino acids: CASSLRFGTSGSQEETQYF. The CDR3, as DNA: TGTGCCAGCAGCTTGAGGTTCGGGACTAGCGGGAGTCAGGAAGAGACCCAGTACTTC.

This clone appeared a single time. The rearrangement uses TRBV6-5 and TRBJ1-5; D gene unclear. V was shortened by 5 bases and J by 9 bases, with 14 bases between the two germline ends. This CDR3 region has 13 residues. Per germline, CDR1 MNHEY and CDR2 SVGAGI. CDR3 bases: TGTGCCAGCAGTCGGACCGGGAGTAGGCCCCAGCATTTT. Protein sequence: CASSRTGSRPQHF.